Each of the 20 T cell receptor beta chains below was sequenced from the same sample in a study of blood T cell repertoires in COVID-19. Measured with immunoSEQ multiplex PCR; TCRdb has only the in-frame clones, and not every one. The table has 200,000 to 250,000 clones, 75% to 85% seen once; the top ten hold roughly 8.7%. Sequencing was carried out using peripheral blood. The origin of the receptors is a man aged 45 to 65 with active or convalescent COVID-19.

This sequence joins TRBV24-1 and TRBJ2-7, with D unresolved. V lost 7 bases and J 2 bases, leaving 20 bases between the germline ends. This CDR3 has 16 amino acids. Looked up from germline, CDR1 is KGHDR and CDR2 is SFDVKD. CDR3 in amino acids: CATRAQLSRCPYEQYV. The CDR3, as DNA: TGTGCCACCAGGGCCCAACTGTCCAGGTGCCCCTACGAGCAGTACGTC.

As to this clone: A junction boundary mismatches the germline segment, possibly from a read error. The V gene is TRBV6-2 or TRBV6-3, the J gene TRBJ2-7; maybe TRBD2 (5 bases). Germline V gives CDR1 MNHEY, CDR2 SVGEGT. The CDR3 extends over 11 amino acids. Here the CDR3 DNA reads TGTGCCAGCAGTTACTCGATCGGGGTCGTCTTC. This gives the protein CASSYSIGVVF.

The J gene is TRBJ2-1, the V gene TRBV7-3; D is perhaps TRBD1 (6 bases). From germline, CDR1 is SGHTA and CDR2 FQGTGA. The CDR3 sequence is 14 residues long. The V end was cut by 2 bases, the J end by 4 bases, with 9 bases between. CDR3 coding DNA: TGTGCCAGCAGCTTACAGGGGACGTACAATGAGCAGTTCTTC. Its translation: CASSLQGTYNEQFF.

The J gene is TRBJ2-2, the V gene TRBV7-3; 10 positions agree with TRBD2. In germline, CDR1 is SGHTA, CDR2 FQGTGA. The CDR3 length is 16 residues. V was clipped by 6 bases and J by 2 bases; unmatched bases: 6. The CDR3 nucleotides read TGTGCCAGCAGGGTTACTAGCGGGGCTAACACCGGGGAGCTGTTTTTT. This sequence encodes CASRVTSGANTGELFF.

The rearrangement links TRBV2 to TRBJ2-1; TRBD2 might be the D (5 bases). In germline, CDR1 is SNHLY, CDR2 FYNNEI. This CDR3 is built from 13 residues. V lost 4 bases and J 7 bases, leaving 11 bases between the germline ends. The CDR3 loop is CASSVIEGNEQFF. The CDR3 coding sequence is TGTGCCAGCAGTGTGATAGAGGGAAATGAGCAGTTCTTC.

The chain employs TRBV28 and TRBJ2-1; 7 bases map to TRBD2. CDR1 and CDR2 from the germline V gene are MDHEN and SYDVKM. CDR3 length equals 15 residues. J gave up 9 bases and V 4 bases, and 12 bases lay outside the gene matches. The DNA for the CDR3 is TGTGCCAGCAGTTCCAGACTAGCTCAGGGTAGTGAGCAGTTCTTC. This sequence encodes CASSSRLAQGSEQFF.

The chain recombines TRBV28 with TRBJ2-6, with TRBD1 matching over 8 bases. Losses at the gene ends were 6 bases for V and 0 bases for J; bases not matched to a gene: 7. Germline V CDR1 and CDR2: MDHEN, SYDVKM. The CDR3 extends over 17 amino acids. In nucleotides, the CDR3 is TGTGCCAGCAGATCCGGGACAGGCCTCTCTGGGGCCAACGTCCTGACTTTC. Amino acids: CASRSGTGLSGANVLTF.

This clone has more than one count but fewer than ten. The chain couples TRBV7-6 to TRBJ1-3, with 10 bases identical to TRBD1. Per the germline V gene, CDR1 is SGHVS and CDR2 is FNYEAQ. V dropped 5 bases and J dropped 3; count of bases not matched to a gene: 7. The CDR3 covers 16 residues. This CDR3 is CASSTRQGADGNTIYF. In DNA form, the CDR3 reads TGTGCCAGCAGCACAAGACAGGGGGCCGATGGAAACACCATATATTTT.

CDR3 sequence reads: CASSYSPTGAYGYTF. In DNA form, the CDR3 reads TGTGCCAGCAGTTACTCGCCGACAGGGGCCTATGGCTACACCTTC. The genes are TRBV6-5 and TRBJ1-2; 8 nucleotides align to TRBD1. The trim removed 0 bases at V and 4 bases at J, leaving 4 bases unmatched. The germline gives CDR1 MNHEY, CDR2 SVGAGI. CDR3 length: 15 residues.

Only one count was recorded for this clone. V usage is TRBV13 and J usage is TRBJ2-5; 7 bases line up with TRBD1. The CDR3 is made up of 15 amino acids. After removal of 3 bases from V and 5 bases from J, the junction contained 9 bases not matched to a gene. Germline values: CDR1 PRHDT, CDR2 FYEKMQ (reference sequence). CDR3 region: CASSFGQVGMETQYF. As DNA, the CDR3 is TGTGCCAGCAGCTTCGGACAGGTCGGAATGGAGACCCAGTACTTC.

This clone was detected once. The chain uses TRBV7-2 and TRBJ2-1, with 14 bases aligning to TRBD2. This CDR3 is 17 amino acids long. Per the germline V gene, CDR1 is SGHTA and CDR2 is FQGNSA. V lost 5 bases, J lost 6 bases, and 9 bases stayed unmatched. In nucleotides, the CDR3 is TGTGCCAGCAGCCCCTGGACTAGCGGGAGGAGGGGCAATGAGCAGTTCTTC. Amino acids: CASSPWTSGRRGNEQFF.

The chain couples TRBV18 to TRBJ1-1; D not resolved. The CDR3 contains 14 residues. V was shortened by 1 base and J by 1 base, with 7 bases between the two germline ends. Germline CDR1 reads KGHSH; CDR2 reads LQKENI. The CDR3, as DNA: TGTGCCAGCTCACCACTGAACGGGAACACTGAAGCTTTCTTT. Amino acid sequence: CASSPLNGNTEAFF.

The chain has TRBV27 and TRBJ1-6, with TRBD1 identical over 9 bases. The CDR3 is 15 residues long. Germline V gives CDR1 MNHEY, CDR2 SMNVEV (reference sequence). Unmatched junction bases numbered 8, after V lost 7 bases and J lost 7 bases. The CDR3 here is CASKLGQGPNSPLHF. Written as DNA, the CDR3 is TGTGCCAGCAAACTGGGACAGGGTCCAAATTCACCCCTCCACTTT.

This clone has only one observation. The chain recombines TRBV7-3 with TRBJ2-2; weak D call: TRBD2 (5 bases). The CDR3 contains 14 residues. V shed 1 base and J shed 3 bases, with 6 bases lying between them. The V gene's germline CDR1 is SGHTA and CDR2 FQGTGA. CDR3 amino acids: CASSLNGDTGELFF. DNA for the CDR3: TGTGCCAGCAGCTTAAACGGGGACACCGGGGAGCTGTTTTTT.

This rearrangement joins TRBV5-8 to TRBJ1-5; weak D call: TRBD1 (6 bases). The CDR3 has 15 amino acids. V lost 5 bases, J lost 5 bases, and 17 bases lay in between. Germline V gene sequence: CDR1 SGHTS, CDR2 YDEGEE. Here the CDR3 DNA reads TGTGCCAGCAGGGGGGCGGTAGGGGCCTATCAGCCCCAGCATTTT. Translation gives CASRGAVGAYQPQHF.

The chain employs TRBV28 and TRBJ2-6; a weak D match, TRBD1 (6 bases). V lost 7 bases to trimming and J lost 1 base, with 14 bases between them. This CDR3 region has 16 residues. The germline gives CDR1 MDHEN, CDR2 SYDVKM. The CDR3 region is CASIPLQGSGANVLTF. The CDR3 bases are TGTGCCAGCATTCCTCTACAGGGATCTGGGGCCAACGTCCTGACTTTC.

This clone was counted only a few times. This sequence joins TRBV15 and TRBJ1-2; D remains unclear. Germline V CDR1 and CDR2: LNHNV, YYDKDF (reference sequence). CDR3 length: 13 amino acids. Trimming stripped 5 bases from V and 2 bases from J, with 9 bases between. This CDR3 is CATSGEPNYGYTF. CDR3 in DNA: TGTGCCACCAGCGGGGAGCCAAACTATGGCTACACCTTC.

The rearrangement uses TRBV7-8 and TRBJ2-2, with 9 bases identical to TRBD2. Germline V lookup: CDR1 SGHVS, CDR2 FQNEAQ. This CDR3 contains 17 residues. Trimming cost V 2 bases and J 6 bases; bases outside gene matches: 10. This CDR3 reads CASSLFRGSGSPGELFF. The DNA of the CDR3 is TGTGCCAGCAGCTTATTCCGGGGTAGCGGGAGTCCCGGGGAGCTGTTTTTT.

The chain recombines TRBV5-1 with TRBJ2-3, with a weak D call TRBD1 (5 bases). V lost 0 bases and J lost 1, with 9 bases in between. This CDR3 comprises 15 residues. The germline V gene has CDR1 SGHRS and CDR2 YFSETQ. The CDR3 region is CASSLGQGGTDTQYF. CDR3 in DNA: TGCGCCAGCAGCTTGGGGCAGGGTGGCACAGATACGCAGTATTTT.

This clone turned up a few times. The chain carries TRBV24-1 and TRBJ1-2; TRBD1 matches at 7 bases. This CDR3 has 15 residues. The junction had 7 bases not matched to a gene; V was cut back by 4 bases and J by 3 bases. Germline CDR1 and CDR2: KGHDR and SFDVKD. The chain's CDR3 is CATSDSSQGYYGYTF. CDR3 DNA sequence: TGTGCCACCAGTGACTCCTCACAGGGGTACTATGGCTACACCTTC.